The clone carrying this TCR beta chain has more than one count but fewer than ten. There are 14 residues in the CDR3. Germline lookup yields CDR1 SGHNT and CDR2 YENEEA. V gave up 4 bases and J gave up 7 bases; unmatched junction bases: 6. The data stem from a study of blood T cell repertoires in COVID-19. Only in-frame clones appear in the TCRdb table, and some are missing; sequencing was by immunoSEQ multiplex PCR. The sample lists tens of thousands of clones; less than 85% were seen once. This sequence was found in an elderly man with active COVID-19. The rearrangement links TRBV11-3 to TRBJ2-1; the match to TRBD2 covers 8 bases. The sample consisted of peripheral blood. The CDR3 loop is CASSSSGRVNEQFF. The CDR3 nucleotides are TGTGCCAGCAGCTCTTCCGGGAGGGTAAATGAGCAGTTCTTC.